This paragraph reports one T cell receptor beta chain. The table lists this clonotype with many counts. Its antigen remains unidentified. No much larger clone is present one base from it, and per-base qualities are unavailable. These data are taken from a study of response to subunit inactivated influenza vaccine (dated by TCRdb to about 2018). Regarding the complete study: To follow how T cells responded to a trivalent subunit inactivated influenza vaccine, the researchers relied on deep quantitative profiling of the T cell receptor repertoire.

Points the paper makes about the study in general: According to the authors, only a limited number of new T cells may be recruited by each seasonal influenza vaccination.

CDR1 and CDR2 are drawn from the germline V gene (reference sequence): DFQATT, SNEGSKA. CDR3 length: 17 amino acids, cysteine to phenylalanine. Left in the record is the CDR3 DNA by itself, 51 bases read in frame from the first base. V has 6 bases trimmed and J has 4 bases trimmed; junction bases matching no gene number 14. Library generation was performed with RT-PCR. Sequencing was carried out with an Illumina HiSeq 2500. TCRdb cleaned the public reads at Q25 with fastp, built clones with MiXCR and kept in-frame beta chains. Here each entry gathers all rows of one CDR3 protein and keeps the most common genes and DNA. Within this sample are a few hundred thousand distinct CDR3 sequences, with roughly 15% of them counted one time only. The ten biggest clones cover 11% of the sample.

The TCR sequence derives from a man in his fifties who received an inactivated influenza vaccine. Donor details come from another sample of the same person, matched by shared clones. The sequence links TRBV20-1 to TRBJ2-3, and TRBD1 matches 12 of the central bases. The material was PBMCs from blood, obtained 11 to 12 days after vaccination. The CDR3: CSAAGGDRGRIADTQYF. The sequenced DNA is TGCAGTGCAGCAGGGGGGGACAGGGGGCGAATTGCAGATACGCAGTATTTT.